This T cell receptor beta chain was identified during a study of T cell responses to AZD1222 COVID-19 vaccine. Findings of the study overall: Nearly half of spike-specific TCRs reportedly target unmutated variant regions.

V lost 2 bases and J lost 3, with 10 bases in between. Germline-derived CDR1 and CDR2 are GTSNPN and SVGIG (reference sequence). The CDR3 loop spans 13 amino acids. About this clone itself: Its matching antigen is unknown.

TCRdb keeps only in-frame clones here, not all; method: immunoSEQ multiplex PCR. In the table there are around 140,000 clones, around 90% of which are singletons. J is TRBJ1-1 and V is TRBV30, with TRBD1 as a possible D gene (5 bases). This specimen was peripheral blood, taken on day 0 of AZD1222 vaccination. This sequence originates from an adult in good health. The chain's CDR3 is CAWSTGTYTEAFF. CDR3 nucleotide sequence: TGTGCCTGGAGTACCGGGACTTACACTGAAGCTTTCTTT. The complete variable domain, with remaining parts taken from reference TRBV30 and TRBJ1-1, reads SQTIHQWPATLVQPVGSPLSLECTVEGTSNPNLYWYRQAAGRGLQLLFYSVGIGQISSEVPQNLSASRPQDRQFILSSKKLLLSDSGFYLCAWSTGTYTEAFFGQGTRLTVV.